This TCR beta chain is drawn from a study of T cell responses to AZD1222 COVID-19 vaccine. At the level of the study: Second-dose recipients at about 4 or about 12 weeks were treated as one pooled group.

The germline V gene has CDR1 SGHNT and CDR2 YENEEA. Unmatched junction bases numbered 9, after V lost 5 bases and J lost 3 bases. CDR3 length: 15 residues. Some clones are missing from TCRdb's copy, which holds only in-frame ones; the method was immunoSEQ multiplex PCR. The sample consists of approximately 85,000 clones, around 85% of them appearing once. Overall study results and limits: Baseline seropositivity occurred in only 5 to 7 AZD1222 recipients. There were vaccine-associated CD4 TCRs across spike, dominant at 160-218 and 743-854. In a largely white British group with more females than males, clonal diversity was possibly underestimated.

This clone has more than one count but fewer than ten. Antigen specificity is unknown. The source was peripheral blood, collected on day 0 of AZD1222 vaccination. The clonotype comes from an adult in good health. V gene TRBV11-3 combines with J gene TRBJ2-7; 8 positions agree with TRBD2. CDR3 loop: CASSRGLAGSYEQYF. For the CDR3, the DNA is TGTGCCAGCAGCCGGGGGCTAGCGGGTAGCTACGAGCAGTACTTC. The complete variable domain, with remaining parts taken from reference TRBV11-3 and TRBJ2-7, reads EAGVVQSPRYKIIEKKQPVAFWCNPISGHNTLYWYLQNLGQGPELLIRYENEEAVDDSQLPKDRFSAERLKGVDSTLKIQPAELGDSAVYLCASSRGLAGSYEQYFGPGTRLTVT.